A single sample is the source of the 30 T cell receptor beta chains below, sequenced in a study of CD8 T cells in Susac syndrome. A quantity of about 0.45 to 1 ug RNA underwent reverse transcription using random hexamers. TCRdb re-called the immunoSEQ multiplex PCR reads with MiXCR, one entry per CDR3 protein. The profile shows about 80,000 distinct CDR3 sequences, approximately 94% of them singletons. Sequencing input: CD8+ T cells from PBMCs. The origin of the receptors is a human donor in good health.

The chain is built from TRBV30 and TRBJ2-5, with D possibly matching TRBD1 (5 bases). The CDR3 sequence is 13 residues long. The V end was cut by 0 bases, the J end by 11 bases, with 16 bases between. Per germline, CDR1 GTSNPN and CDR2 SVGIG (reference sequence). CDR3 sequence: CAWSVLGLGSQYF. In DNA, the CDR3 is TGTGCCTGGAGTGTACTGGGGCTCGGTTCTCAGTACTTC.

The rearrangement uses TRBV11-2 and TRBJ2-1, with D tentatively TRBD2 (6 bases). This CDR3 is 14 amino acids long. Trimming cost V 5 bases and J 7 bases, with 15 bases left between them. CDR1 and CDR2 from the germline V gene are SGHAT and FQNNGV. The chain's CDR3 is CASSVAGPVNEQFF. DNA of the CDR3: TGTGCCAGCAGCGTGGCGGGGCCTGTGAATGAGCAGTTCTTC.

This chain links TRBV7-9 with TRBJ2-1; D may be TRBD1 (7 bases). Germline CDR1 is SEHNR and CDR2 is FQNEAQ (reference sequence). Trimming left V 1 base short and J 8 bases short, with 12 bases between. The CDR3 loop spans 14 amino acids. The CDR3: CASSLEVRGDEQFF. CDR3 nucleotides: TGTGCCAGCAGCTTAGAGGTCAGGGGGGATGAGCAGTTCTTC. The full variable domain, with the rest looked up from reference TRBV7-9 and TRBJ2-1, is DTGVSQNPRHKITKRGQNVTFRCDPISEHNRLYWYRQTLGQGPEFLTYFQNEAQLEKSRLLSDRFSAERPKGSFSTLEIQRTEQGDSAMYLCASSLEVRGDEQFFGPGTRLTVL.

In nucleotides, the CDR3 is TGCAGTGCTAGAGATCTAGGGTACACTGAAGCTTTCTTT. This sequence encodes CSARDLGYTEAFF. This chain connects TRBV20-1 to TRBJ1-1; D gene uncertain. The V gene's germline CDR1 is DFQATT and CDR2 SNEGSKA (reference sequence). This CDR3 contains 13 residues. V was pared by 0 bases and J by 3 bases, with 8 bases between.

The chain recombines TRBV10-3 with TRBJ2-1, with D maybe TRBD2 (6 bases). The germline V gene encodes CDR1 ENHRY and CDR2 SYGVKD. The V gene lost 7 bases and the J gene lost 0 bases, with 13 bases spanning the gap. The CDR3 totals 15 residues. CDR3 DNA: TGTGCCATCAAGGACTATCAGAGCTCCTACAATGAGCAGTTCTTC. This gives the protein CAIKDYQSSYNEQFF.

The CDR3 DNA reads TGCGCCAGCAGCCAAGAGGACGGACACTACGAGCAGTACGTC. This translates into CASSQEDGHYEQYV. The chain employs TRBV4-1 and TRBJ2-7; weak D call: TRBD1 (5 bases). V was clipped by 0 bases and J by 3 bases, with 9 bases between them. Per germline, CDR1 MGHRA and CDR2 YSYEKL. This CDR3 has 14 residues.

In its sample, this clonotype was seen a few times. V is TRBV29-1 and J is TRBJ2-1; D tentatively reads TRBD1 or TRBD2 (7 bases each). The V end was cut by 5 bases, the J end by 2 bases, with 19 bases between. Germline CDR1 SQVTM, CDR2 ANQGSEA. CDR3 length: 16 amino acids. CDR3 sequence: CSVPLAGGETYNEQFF. Here the CDR3 DNA reads TGCAGCGTTCCCCTTGCAGGGGGGGAGACCTACAATGAGCAGTTCTTC.

The chain has TRBV9 and TRBJ2-3; D is perhaps TRBD2 (6 bases). In germline, CDR1 is SGDLS, CDR2 YYNGEE. The CDR3 loop spans 16 amino acids. Trimming shortened V by 0 bases and J by 4 bases, and 15 bases separated the two germline ends. The CDR3: CASSVAVLAVPDTQYF. In nucleotides, the CDR3 is TGTGCCAGCAGCGTAGCGGTACTAGCCGTCCCAGATACGCAGTATTTT.

This rearrangement joins TRBV28 to TRBJ2-5; D unresolved. The CDR3 runs to 12 residues. V lost 2 bases to trimming and J lost 7 bases, with 8 bases between them. From germline, CDR1 is MDHEN and CDR2 SYDVKM. CDR3 loop: CASSLTTATQYF. As DNA, the CDR3 is TGTGCCAGCAGTTTAACAACGGCGACCCAGTACTTC.

The CDR3 coding sequence is TGTGCCAGCAGCTTAGACCCTCTCGGGGCCAACGTCCTGACTTTC. This sequence encodes CASSLDPLGANVLTF. The chain employs TRBV7-9 and TRBJ2-6; the D is unclear. CDR3 length: 15 amino acids. Germline CDR1 and CDR2: SEHNR and FQNEAQ (reference sequence). V lost 1 base and J lost 4, with 8 bases in between.

This chain links TRBV7-3 with TRBJ2-1, with TRBD1 as a possible D gene (7 bases). Germline-derived CDR1 and CDR2 are SGHTA and FQGTGA. This CDR3 has 16 amino acids. Trimming took off 6 bases at V and 7 bases at J, with 22 bases between the two ends. CDR3 nucleotides: TGTGCCAGCAGTTCGCTAGGAGGGGGCGATGATAATGAGCAGTTCTTC. Encoded protein: CASSSLGGGDDNEQFF.

J is TRBJ1-1 and V is TRBV20-1; D is uncertain. Germline CDR1 reads DFQATT; CDR2 reads SNEGSKA (reference sequence). CDR3 length: 12 amino acids. With 3 bases removed from V and 4 bases from J, the gap between germline ends came to 9 bases. This CDR3 is CSARGGSTEAFF. The CDR3 DNA reads as TGCAGTGCTAGGGGAGGGAGCACTGAAGCTTTCTTT.

V and J are TRBV2 and TRBJ2-7, with 8 bases fitting TRBD1. This CDR3 comprises 13 residues. Germline values: CDR1 SNHLY, CDR2 FYNNEI. With V trimmed by 11 bases and J by 3 bases, 9 bases remained unmatched. CDR3 residues: CAFTGTGVYEQYV. The CDR3 DNA reads TGTGCCTTCACGGGGACAGGAGTCTACGAGCAGTACGTC.

V and J are TRBV6-2 or TRBV6-3 and TRBJ2-7, with 10 bases identical to TRBD1. The CDR3 has 15 amino acids. V lost 7 bases and J lost 6; bases outside the gene matches: 12. Germline assignment: CDR1 MNHEY and CDR2 SVGEGT. The CDR3 spells CASTWTGGPLSEQYF. DNA of the CDR3: TGTGCCAGCACTTGGACAGGGGGACCCCTCTCCGAGCAGTACTTC.

By sample share, this clonotype is medium-sized (0.01 to 0.1%). The chain couples TRBV5-1 to TRBJ1-1, with D possibly TRBD1 on 5 matching bases. This CDR3 has 14 amino acids. V dropped 0 bases and J dropped 3 bases, with 9 bases sitting between them. Germline values: CDR1 SGHRS, CDR2 YFSETQ. CDR3 protein: CASSLAGGYTEAFF. The DNA of the CDR3 is TGCGCCAGCAGCTTGGCCGGGGGGTACACTGAAGCTTTCTTT.

This rearrangement joins TRBV5-6 to TRBJ2-7, with a tentative D call TRBD2 (6 bases). V shed 0 bases and J shed 4 bases, with 11 bases lying between them. The CDR3 is 14 residues long. From germline, CDR1 is SGHDT and CDR2 YYEEEE. The CDR3 DNA is TGTGCCAGCAGCTTGGGACTAGGACAATACGAGCAGTACGTC. It codes for CASSLGLGQYEQYV.

The chain employs TRBV4-3 and TRBJ2-5; the D is unclear. V lost 0 bases to trimming and J lost 7 bases, with 9 bases between them. Germline loops: CDR1 LGHNA, CDR2 YSLEER. The CDR3 totals 13 residues. This CDR3 reads CASSQESAGTQYF. The DNA for the CDR3 is TGCGCCAGCAGCCAAGAATCAGCAGGGACCCAGTACTTC.

The chain links TRBV6-5 to TRBJ1-1; D call uncertain. The V and J ends lost 10 bases and 3 bases respectively, with 21 bases between them. The CDR3 consists of 15 residues. Germline V lookup: CDR1 MNHEY, CDR2 SVGAGI. This chain's CDR3 is CATFFRARMDTEAFF. The CDR3 DNA reads TGTGCCACCTTCTTCCGGGCACGGATGGACACTGAAGCTTTCTTT.

The chain couples TRBV7-8 to TRBJ2-5; TRBD1 aligns across 8 bases. Germline CDR1 and CDR2: SGHVS and FQNEAQ. The V segment lost 6 bases and the J segment 4 bases; nucleotides outside the gene matches: 16. CDR3 length: 17 amino acids. CDR3 sequence reads: CASRPDHAGGLGETQYF. The CDR3 DNA is TGTGCCAGCAGACCCGATCACGCAGGGGGCTTAGGAGAGACCCAGTACTTC.

This clonotype was detected only a few times. The rearrangement links TRBV27 to TRBJ2-7; TRBD1 is a possible D gene (6 bases). Trimming removed 3 bases from V and 1 base from J, with 7 bases in between. The CDR3 runs 13 residues. Germline V gene lookup returns CDR1 MNHEY and CDR2 SMNVEV (reference sequence). Written as DNA, the CDR3 is TGTGCCAGCAGTTTGGGGGCTTCCTACGAGCAGTACTTC. Residues: CASSLGASYEQYF.

The genes are TRBV28 and TRBJ2-5; tentatively, D is TRBD1 (5 bases). This CDR3 comprises 17 residues. CDR1 and CDR2 from the germline V gene are MDHEN and SYDVKM. V gave up 7 bases and J gave up 5 bases, with 26 bases separating them. In DNA form, the CDR3 reads TGTGCCAGCAAGGGGCCCGAAGTAGAAAGCCCATATGAGACCCAGTACTTC. It codes for CASKGPEVESPYETQYF. The complete variable domain, with remaining parts taken from reference TRBV28 and TRBJ2-5, reads DVKVTQSSRYLVKRTGEKVFLECVQDMDHENMFWYRQDPGLGLRLIYFSYDVKMKEKGDIPEGYSVSREKKERFSLILESASTNQTSMYLCASKGPEVESPYETQYFGPGTRLLVL.

The rearrangement uses TRBV4-3 and TRBJ2-7; D is unclear. There are 14 residues in the CDR3. Germline-derived CDR1 and CDR2 are LGHNA and YSLEER. V lost 1 base, J lost 0 bases, and 7 bases lay in between. The CDR3 sequence: CASSQAASSYEQYF. CDR3 in DNA: TGCGCCAGCAGCCAAGCCGCTAGCTCCTACGAGCAGTACTTC.

The V gene is TRBV5-1, the J gene TRBJ2-3; TRBD2 is a possible D gene (5 bases). Germline V gives CDR1 SGHRS, CDR2 YFSETQ. The CDR3 spans 13 residues. The germline V and J ends were trimmed by 0 bases and 5 bases, with 7 bases remaining between them. This CDR3 reads CASSLAGKDTQYF. CDR3 DNA: TGCGCCAGCAGCTTGGCCGGGAAAGATACGCAGTATTTT.

The chain carries TRBV2 and TRBJ2-4; no clear D gene. CDR1 SNHLY and CDR2 FYNNEI come from the germline V gene. Trimming pared 8 bases from V and 1 base from J, leaving 12 bases between. There are 14 residues in the CDR3. CDR3 in DNA: TGTGCCAGCGGAGCCCCGTGGGCCAAAAACATTCAGTACTTC. This sequence encodes CASGAPWAKNIQYF.

The chain joins TRBV4-3 to TRBJ2-5; tentative D call: TRBD1 (6 bases). Germline lookup yields CDR1 LGHNA and CDR2 YSLEER. Trimming left V 0 bases short and J 1 base short, with 9 bases between. The CDR3 totals 15 residues. This chain's CDR3 is CASSQDLRGQETQYF. The CDR3 DNA is TGCGCCAGCAGCCAAGATCTCAGGGGCCAAGAGACCCAGTACTTC.

This chain joins TRBV4-1 and TRBJ2-3, with D unresolved. V was clipped by 0 bases and J by 1 base, with 11 bases between them. Germline-derived CDR1 and CDR2 are MGHRA and YSYEKL. CDR3 size: 16 residues. As DNA, the CDR3 is TGCGCCAGCAGCCAAGACAGAGCAGTAGGCACAGATACGCAGTATTTT. The encoded protein is CASSQDRAVGTDTQYF.

V is TRBV12-3 or TRBV12-4 and J is TRBJ2-1; weak D call: TRBD2 (5 bases). This CDR3 spans 15 amino acids. Trimming removed 2 bases at V and 5 bases at J, with 13 bases between. CDR3 sequence (DNA): TGTGCCAGCAGTTTATCGGGGTGGACCCACAATGAGCAGTTCTTC. Translating it yields CASSLSGWTHNEQFF.

CDR3 coding DNA: TGCGCCAGCAGTCGGACAGGGGGCACAGATACGCAGTATTTT. Translated, it gives CASSRTGGTDTQYF. The chain is built from TRBV23-1 and TRBJ2-3; 9 positions agree with TRBD1. TRBV23-1 is an ORF for which the function is uncertain. J gave up 1 base and V 4 bases, and 0 bases lay outside the gene matches. The CDR3 totals 14 residues.

This rearrangement joins TRBV6-5 to TRBJ2-7; 7 nucleotides match TRBD1. CDR3 length: 15 amino acids. The germline gives CDR1 MNHEY, CDR2 SVGAGI. With V trimmed by 7 bases and J by 0 bases, 9 bases remained unmatched. In nucleotides, the CDR3 is TGTGCCAGCAACTCTCGGCCAGGGGGCTCCTACGAGCAGTACTTC. Amino acids: CASNSRPGGSYEQYF.

V gene TRBV24-1 combines with J gene TRBJ1-5, with D maybe TRBD1 (5 bases). V lost 7 bases and J 4 bases, leaving 19 bases between the germline ends. The CDR3 consists of 16 residues. Germline values: CDR1 KGHDR, CDR2 SFDVKD. The CDR3 is CATSQAKQGPNQPQHF. The CDR3 DNA reads as TGTGCCACCAGCCAGGCAAAGCAGGGACCTAATCAGCCCCAGCATTTT.